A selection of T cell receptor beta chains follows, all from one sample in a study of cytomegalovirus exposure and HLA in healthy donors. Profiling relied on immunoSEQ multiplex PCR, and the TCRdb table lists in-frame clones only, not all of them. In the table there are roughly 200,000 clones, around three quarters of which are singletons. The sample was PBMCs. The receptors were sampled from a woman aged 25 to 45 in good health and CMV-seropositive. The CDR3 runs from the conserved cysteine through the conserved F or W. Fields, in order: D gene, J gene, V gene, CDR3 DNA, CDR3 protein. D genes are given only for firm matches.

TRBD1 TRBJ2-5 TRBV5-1 TGCGCCAGCAGCTTGCTGGGACAGATCCAAGAGACCCAGTACTTC CASSLLGQIQETQYF
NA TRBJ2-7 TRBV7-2 TGTGCCAGCACCCTAGGCCCCTACTCCTACGAGCAGTACTTC CASTLGPYSYEQYF
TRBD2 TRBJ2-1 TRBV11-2 TGTGCCAGCAGCGAAATAGCGGGGGGGTACAATGAGCAGTTCTTC CASSEIAGGYNEQFF
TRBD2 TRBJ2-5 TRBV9 TGTGCCAGCAGCGTAGAAGGTTCGCGGGAGCTAGAGACCCAGTACTTC CASSVEGSRELETQYF
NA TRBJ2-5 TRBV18 TGTGCCAGCTCACCCTCCGAGACAGCGGAGACCCAGTACTTC CASSPSETAETQYF
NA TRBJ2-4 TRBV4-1 TGCGCCAGCAGCCAAGTGTTAGACATTCAGTACTTC CASSQVLDIQYF
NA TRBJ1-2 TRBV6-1 TGTGCCAGCAGTGGAATGGACACGGCCTCGCTTAATGGCTACACCTTC CASSGMDTASLNGYTF
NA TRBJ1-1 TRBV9 TGTGCCAGCAGCGTAGGGGGAGTGAGGAACACTGAAGCTTTCTTT CASSVGGVRNTEAFF
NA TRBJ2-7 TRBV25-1 TGTGCCAGCAGTGCCAACCAGGCTCCCTACGAGCAGTACTTC CASSANQAPYEQYF
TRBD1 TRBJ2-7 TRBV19 TGTGCCAGTAGTCTCGGACAGGGACGCAACGAGCAGTACTTC CASSLGQGRNEQYF
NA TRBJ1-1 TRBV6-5 TGTGCCAGCAGTCGGACAGCGAACACTGAAGCTTTCTTT CASSRTANTEAFF
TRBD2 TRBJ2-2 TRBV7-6 TGTGCCAGCAGCCTCAGCGGGGGAAACACCGGGGAGCTGTTTTTT CASSLSGGNTGELFF
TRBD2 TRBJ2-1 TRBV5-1 TGCGCCAGCAGCTCGACTAGCGGGGGGAAATACAATGAGCAGTTCTTC CASSSTSGGKYNEQFF
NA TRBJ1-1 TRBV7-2 TGTGCCAGCAGCCCTCCGGGGAGGACTGAAGCTTTCTTT CASSPPGRTEAFF
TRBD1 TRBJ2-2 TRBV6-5 TGTGCCAGCAGTTACGGGACAGGGCTGGGGGAGCTGTTTTTT CASSYGTGLGELFF
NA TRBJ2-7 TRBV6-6 TGTGCCAGCAGCGACCCCGGGAGCTCCTACGAGCAGTACTTC CASSDPGSSYEQYF